These 5 T cell receptor beta chains were all obtained from the same sample, sequenced in a study of T-cell reconstitution after alpha-beta-depleted transplantation in children. Unique molecular identifiers were incorporated during preparation of the TCRbeta library. A single record per CDR3 protein comes from TCRdb applying MiXCR to the PCR reads. The table records 500,000 to 650,000 distinct CDR3 sequences, over 10% of them present only once. This material consisted of PBMCs, mostly from graft donor cells, taken 180 days after TCRalphabeta/CD19-depleted stem cell transplant. The receptors were gathered from a female patient aged 2 to 10 who had a stem cell transplant for aplastic anemia, so the T cells may come from the graft donor.

This clonotype was recorded a few times. The chain has TRBV28 and TRBJ2-1; 9 bases line up with TRBD1. This CDR3 comprises 15 residues. Per germline, CDR1 MDHEN and CDR2 SYDVKM. Losses at the gene ends were 2 bases for V and 7 bases for J; bases not matched to a gene: 6. The CDR3 nucleotides read TGTGCCAGCAGTTTACCCGGACAGGGGAGGAATGAGCAGTTCTTC. This encodes CASSLPGQGRNEQFF.

The chain combines TRBV24-1 with TRBJ2-7, with D possibly being TRBD1 (5 bases). Germline V gives CDR1 KGHDR, CDR2 SFDVKD. CDR3 length: 16 amino acids. V lost 3 bases, J lost 3 bases, and 17 bases lay in between. This chain's CDR3 is CATSDGAQGSYYEQYF. CDR3 in DNA: TGTGCCACCAGTGATGGGGCGCAAGGTTCCTACTACGAGCAGTACTTC.

At least ten counts were recorded for this clonotype. The V gene is TRBV12-3 or TRBV12-4, the J gene TRBJ1-5; D is perhaps TRBD1 (6 bases). Trimming took 2 bases from V and 2 from J, leaving 10 bases between them. CDR3 length equals 15 residues. This chain's CDR3 is CASSLSGVGNQPQHF. Here the CDR3 DNA reads TGTGCCAGCAGTTTATCAGGGGTCGGCAATCAGCCCCAGCATTTT.

The rearrangement links TRBV4-1 to TRBJ1-2, with D uncertain. Trimming left V 4 bases short and J 6 bases short, with 21 bases between. The germline V gene has CDR1 MGHRA and CDR2 YSYEKL. The CDR3 contains 16 residues. In nucleotides, the CDR3 is TGCGCCAGCAGCCGTCTTTATGGACGGTACCTTGATGGCTACACCTTC. Protein product: CASSRLYGRYLDGYTF.

The sample holds a few counts of this clonotype. CDR3 sequence reads: CASRPPYQDSTDTQYF. CDR3 bases: TGTGCCAGCAGACCGCCCTACCAGGATAGCACAGATACGCAGTATTTT. The chain uses TRBV6-1 and TRBJ2-3; no definite D call. Trimming pared 6 bases from V and 0 bases from J, leaving 16 bases between. CDR1 MNHNS and CDR2 SASEGT come from the germline V gene. The CDR3 covers 16 residues.